The clone carrying this TCR beta chain turned up a few times. The antigen is not known. This specimen comes from a study of CD8 T cells in ankylosing spondylitis. CDR1 MDHEN and CDR2 SYDVKM come from the germline V gene. After removal of 5 bases from V and 3 bases from J, the junction contained 6 bases not matched to a gene. The CDR3 contains 14 residues. General observations from the study: A TCR beta motif of 7 or 8 highly homologous variants appeared characteristic of ankylosing spondylitis blood. Within peripheral blood, clones linked to disease were CD8+ and relatively rare. Certain motif variants had earlier been reported in reactive arthritis synovial fluid and blood.

Each CDR3 protein gets one entry after TCRdb re-called the 5' RACE reads with MiXCR. The sample comprises approximately 250,000 distinct CDR3 sequences, under 35% of which are singletons, and approximately 4.6% rests with the top ten. What was sequenced was blood, either unsorted or a sorted T cell fraction (not recorded which). The clonotype originates from a male donor with ankylosing spondylitis or in good health (not recorded which). The chain joins TRBV28 to TRBJ2-7; 8 bases are shared with TRBD1. CDR3 protein: CASSLPGQGYEQYF. CDR3 bases: TGTGCCAGCAGTCTTCCCGGACAGGGCTACGAGCAGTACTTC.